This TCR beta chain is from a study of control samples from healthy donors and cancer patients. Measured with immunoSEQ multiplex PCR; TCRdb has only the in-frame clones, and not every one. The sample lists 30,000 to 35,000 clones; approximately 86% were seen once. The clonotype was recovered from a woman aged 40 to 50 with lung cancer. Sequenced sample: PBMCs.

In DNA, the CDR3 is TGTGCCAGCAGCTCCTCGACAGGGTCCACTGAAGCTTTCTTT. Encoded protein: CASSSSTGSTEAFF. The chain recombines TRBV7-8 with TRBJ1-1; TRBD1 matches at 7 bases. Germline CDR1 is SGHVS and CDR2 is FQNEAQ. The V segment lost 4 bases and the J segment 4 bases; nucleotides outside the gene matches: 6. The CDR3 totals 14 residues.